This entry lists 20 T cell receptor beta chains sequenced from one sample in a study of blood T cell repertoires in COVID-19. Sequencing used immunoSEQ multiplex PCR; TCRdb keeps in-frame clones, though not all of them. The data contain tens of thousands of clones, about 89% of them singletons. The sequenced sample consisted of peripheral blood. The receptor source for this set is a woman aged 45-59 years in a cohort sampled during active COVID-19.

The CDR3 DNA sequence: TGCGCCAGCAGTGAGTCCTCGGGACAGAGCCAAGAGACCCAGTACTTC. Amino acids: CASSESSGQSQETQYF. The rearrangement uses TRBV10-1 and TRBJ2-5; 7 bases map to TRBD1. The CDR3 loop spans 16 amino acids. Trimming took 0 bases from V and 1 from J; bases not matched to a gene: 5. The germline gives CDR1 WNHNN, CDR2 SYGVQD (reference sequence).

V and J are TRBV6-5 and TRBJ2-3; 7 positions match TRBD2. The CDR3 length is 12 residues. J was trimmed by 5 bases and V by 6 bases; bases with no gene match: 2. Germline values: CDR1 MNHEY, CDR2 SVGAGI. CDR3 sequence (DNA): TGTGCCAGCAGGACGGGGGGAGATACGCAGTATTTT. This translates into CASRTGGDTQYF.

The J gene is TRBJ1-2, the V gene TRBV6-5; 9 bases line up with TRBD1. Germline-derived CDR1 and CDR2 are MNHEY and SVGAGI. Trimming cost V 6 bases and J 4 bases; bases outside gene matches: 6. The CDR3 spans 14 residues. This CDR3 reads CASRDTGGAYGYTF. The CDR3 coding sequence is TGTGCCAGCAGGGATACAGGGGGCGCCTATGGCTACACCTTC.

This chain links TRBV21-1 with TRBJ1-2. TRBV21-1 is recorded as a pseudogene. The CDR3 covers 16 residues. CDR3 sequence (DNA): TGTGCCAGCAGCCGATTGGTCGGGGGGGAGGATAATGGCTACACCTTC. Translation: CASSRLVGGEDNGYTF.

This CDR3 is CASSSTGTGYTF. The CDR3 DNA is TGTGCCAGCAGTTCGACAGGGACTGGCTACACCTTC. The rearrangement joins TRBV28 to TRBJ1-2; TRBD1 aligns across 7 bases. Germline V CDR1 and CDR2: MDHEN, SYDVKM. This CDR3 is built from 12 residues. Losses at the gene ends were 4 bases for V and 7 bases for J; bases not matched to a gene: 3.

DNA of the CDR3: TGCGCCAGCAGCCAAGCCTCAGCCCGGAGCGGGGGGGTCACGTTGTCAGATACGCAGTATTTT. Amino acid sequence: CASSQASARSGGVTLSDTQYF. The chain recombines TRBV4-1 with TRBJ2-3, with 10 positions matching TRBD2. The CDR3 totals 21 residues. Trimming cost V 1 base and J 4 bases; bases outside gene matches: 20. The germline CDR1 and CDR2 sequences are MGHRA and YSYEKL.

The chain links TRBV6-6 to TRBJ2-5; D possibly corresponds to TRBD2 (6 bases). CDR1 and CDR2 (germline): MNHNY, SVGAGI (reference sequence). The CDR3 covers 13 residues. Trimming shortened V by 5 bases and J by 5 bases, and 12 bases separated the two germline ends. CDR3 nucleotides: TGTGCCAGCAGTGCGACTAGAACGGAGACCCAGTACTTC. Translating it yields CASSATRTETQYF.

The sample holds one count of this clone. The chain is built from TRBV18 and TRBJ2-5; 8 bases line up with TRBD1. Losses at the gene ends were 5 bases for V and 2 bases for J; bases not matched to a gene: 7. The CDR3 runs to 15 residues. The germline V gene has CDR1 KGHSH and CDR2 LQKENI. The CDR3 loop reads CASSYRTGNQETQYF. CDR3 DNA: TGTGCCAGCTCATATCGGACAGGGAATCAAGAGACCCAGTACTTC.

This clone was observed a single time. V is TRBV18 and J is TRBJ1-2; 7 bases are shared with TRBD1. Germline lookup yields CDR1 KGHSH and CDR2 LQKENI. The junction had 3 bases not matched to a gene; V was cut back by 2 bases and J by 0 bases. There are 15 residues in the CDR3. The chain's CDR3 is CASSPSTGANYGYTF. In DNA, the CDR3 is TGTGCCAGCTCACCAAGCACAGGGGCTAACTATGGCTACACCTTC.

V and J are TRBV5-1 and TRBJ2-3; D may be TRBD1 (5 bases). Trimming left V 6 bases short and J 2 bases short, with 16 bases between. The CDR3 runs 15 residues. CDR1 is SGHRS and CDR2 is YFSETQ in the germline V gene. The CDR3 spells CASNLGQGYTDTQYF. CDR3 DNA sequence: TGCGCCAGCAACCTCGGACAAGGCTACACAGATACGCAGTATTTT.

The V gene is TRBV10-3, the J gene TRBJ2-7; D perhaps matches TRBD2 (5 bases). This CDR3 comprises 12 residues. V lost 4 bases to trimming and J lost 6 bases, with 10 bases between them. Germline V gives CDR1 ENHRY, CDR2 SYGVKD. The CDR3 region is CAISVAGPEQYF. DNA of the CDR3: TGTGCCATCAGTGTGGCGGGTCCCGAGCAGTACTTC.

The chain is built from TRBV15 and TRBJ2-5; 11 bases align to TRBD2. V shed 1 base, J shed 5 bases, and the junction held 3 bases outside the gene matches. The CDR3 runs to 15 residues. The V gene's germline CDR1 is LNHNV and CDR2 YYDKDF (reference sequence). The CDR3 sequence is CATSRGASGRETQYF. CDR3 nucleotide sequence: TGTGCCACCAGCAGAGGGGCTAGCGGGAGGGAGACCCAGTACTTC.

The J gene is TRBJ1-3, the V gene TRBV19; tentative D call: TRBD1 (5 bases). With 8 bases removed from V and 4 bases from J, the gap between germline ends came to 24 bases. Germline assignment: CDR1 LNHDA and CDR2 SQIVND (reference sequence). The CDR3 covers 17 residues. CDR3: CASARVARRGEGNTIYF. The CDR3 coding sequence is TGTGCCAGTGCACGAGTGGCGAGGAGGGGTGAAGGAAACACCATATATTTT.

The chain carries TRBV6-1 and TRBJ2-1; D perhaps matches TRBD2 (7 bases). Germline assignment: CDR1 MNHNS and CDR2 SASEGT. This CDR3 has 15 amino acids. V was pared by 2 bases and J by 10 bases, with 18 bases between. CDR3 amino acids: CASSETPSGGTEQFF. In DNA, the CDR3 is TGTGCCAGCAGTGAAACTCCCTCGGGGGGCACGGAGCAGTTCTTC.

This clone was seen just once. The chain joins TRBV21-1 to TRBJ2-1; the D call TRBD2 from the table was never checked on the DNA. TRBV21-1 corresponds to a pseudogene. The CDR3 has 15 amino acids. The CDR3 here is CASSKTSRKYNEQFF. CDR3 coding DNA: TGTGCCAGCAGCAAGACTAGCAGAAAGTACAATGAGCAGTTCTTC.

The rearrangement joins TRBV4-1 to TRBJ2-1; 10 positions match TRBD1. Germline V gene sequence: CDR1 MGHRA, CDR2 YSYEKL. Losses at the gene ends were 1 base for V and 7 bases for J; bases not matched to a gene: 13. The CDR3 extends over 18 amino acids. CDR3 amino acids: CASSQVFGDRGIMNEQFF. The CDR3 DNA sequence: TGCGCCAGCAGCCAAGTATTCGGGGACAGGGGTATTATGAATGAGCAGTTCTTC.

This clone was observed once. CDR3: CASSSRGTDYGYTF. The CDR3 DNA reads as TGTGCCAGCAGTTCAAGAGGGACAGACTATGGCTACACCTTC. The gene calls are TRBV5-5 and TRBJ1-2; 7 bases match TRBD1. V dropped 5 bases and J dropped 3; count of bases not matched to a gene: 7. This CDR3 has 14 residues. From germline, CDR1 is SGHKS and CDR2 YYEKEE (reference sequence).

The rearrangement uses TRBV2 and TRBJ1-4, with 8 nucleotides matching TRBD1. CDR1 is SNHLY, CDR2 FYNNEI, per germline. V trimming: 6 bases; J trimming: 7 bases; junction bases outside the gene matches: 4. CDR3 length equals 13 residues. CDR3 bases: TGTGCCAGCAGCAGGGGGCGCGGTGAAAAACTGTTTTTT. This sequence encodes CASSRGRGEKLFF.

The chain joins TRBV9 to TRBJ2-1, with 11 bases matching TRBD1. The CDR3 spans 16 residues. V trimming: 0 bases; J trimming: 2 bases; junction bases outside the gene matches: 1. The germline V gene has CDR1 SGDLS and CDR2 YYNGEE. CDR3 region: CASSVVGQGAYNEQFF. Written as DNA, the CDR3 is TGTGCCAGCAGCGTAGTGGGACAGGGGGCCTACAATGAGCAGTTCTTC.

The rearrangement links TRBV28 to TRBJ2-6, with D perhaps matching TRBD1 (5 bases). This CDR3 spans 20 amino acids. CDR1 is MDHEN and CDR2 is SYDVKM in the germline V gene. V lost 5 bases and J 1 base, leaving 24 bases between the germline ends. CDR3 protein: CASSLQSHRFSRSGANVLTF. Here the CDR3 DNA reads TGTGCCAGCAGTCTACAATCTCACAGGTTTTCTAGGTCTGGGGCCAACGTCCTGACTTTC.